These 22 T cell receptor gamma chains were sequenced from one sample in a study of γδ T cells in repeated Plasmodium falciparum infection. Gammadelta T cells were flow-sorted from PBMC into Vgamma9/Vdelta2+ and Vdelta2-negative populations for bulk analysis. With CATT, TCRdb re-called clones from the multiplex PCR reads. The sample contains 11,000 to 15,000 gamma-chain clones, around 1.6% of which appear only once. The sequenced material came from gamma-delta T cells from blood. Receptors originate from a pool of human donors (malaria-infected and uninfected, not separated).

This clone was found many times. TCRdb assigns this DNA the protein of a much larger clone, which departs from its translation at residue 16; this likely reflects a read error, and the protein shown comes from translating the DNA. The V gene was identified as TRGV3, while no J gene was called. This CDR3 contains 18 residues. Germline V CDR1 and CDR2: VTNTFY, YDVSTARD (reference sequence). CDR3 in amino acids: CATWDRPLGPWSDWIETF. CDR3 bases: TGTGCCACCTGGGACAGGCCATTAGGCCCCTGGAGTGATTGGATCGAGACGTTT.

This clone came up many times. The mismatch at residue 9 between this DNA's translation and the TCRdb protein of a much larger clone likely reflects a read error; the protein shown is translated from the DNA. V is TRGV9 and J is TRGJ1 or TRGJ2. TCRdb lists no J gene, so it was determined here by aligning the DNA to germline. The ends lost 3 bases at V and 2 bases at J; junction bases unmatched: 13. This CDR3 comprises 16 residues. The germline V gene encodes CDR1 GITISATS and CDR2 ISYDGTV (reference sequence). CDR3: CALWEKEVYDYYKKLF. CDR3 nucleotide sequence: TGTGCCTTGTGGGAGAAGGAAGTCTACGATTATTATAAGAAACTCTTT.

Ten or more counts support this clone. The protein TCRdb gives is from a much larger clone and does not agree with this DNA's translation at residue 9, likely a read error; the protein shown here comes from the DNA. CDR3 bases: TGTGCCTTGTGGGAGGTAAAGTTGAGCAAAAAAATCAAGGTATTT. Protein product: CALWEVKLSKKIKVF. This sequence joins TRGV9 and TRGJP. The J gene, left out of TCRdb, was set here by checking the DNA against germline. Germline-derived CDR1 and CDR2 are GITISATS and ISYDGTV (reference sequence). The CDR3 length is 15 residues.

The sample holds many counts of this clone. This DNA's translation differs at residue 5 from TCRdb's protein, which comes from a much larger clone; a read error is likely, and the protein shown is translated from the DNA. This chain joins TRGV9 and TRGJ1 or TRGJ2. TCRdb records no J gene; here it was assigned by comparing the DNA to germline. J gave up 6 bases and V 6 bases, and 5 bases lay outside the gene matches. This CDR3 spans 11 amino acids. CDR1 and CDR2 (germline): GITISATS, ISYDGTV (reference sequence). The CDR3 is CALWRGYKKLF. Here the CDR3 DNA reads TGTGCCTTGTGGAGGGGTTATAAGAAACTCTTT.

This clone was found a few times. This may be a read error: a much more frequent sequence differs by one nucleotide. No DNA is shown, since the ends of the CDR3 on it are uncertain; the CDR3 is the one TCRdb lists. J gene calling gave no result, while the V gene is TRGV2. The CDR3 contains 32 residues when both ends are counted. CDR1 is EGSNGY and CDR2 is YDSYNSKV in the germline V gene. CDR3 protein: CATWDGQRGERNSLAVEQHLLSQVSIGRIQHF.

This clone occurred a few times. This likely reflects a read error, since a far larger clone is one base away. Other DNA sequences in the sample encode the same CDR3. The CDR3 is CALWEEKRNDWIKTF. The CDR3 DNA sequence: TGTGCCTTGTGGGAGGAAAAACGTAATGATTGGATCAAGACGTTC. The J gene is uncalled and the V gene is TRGV9. Looked up from germline, CDR1 is GITISATS and CDR2 is ISYDGTV (reference sequence). This CDR3 is built from 15 residues.

This clone was seen ten or more times. TCRdb's protein for this DNA is that of a much larger clone and differs from the translation at residue 5, likely a read error; the protein shown is the DNA translation. The rearrangement links TRGV4 to TRGJ1 or TRGJ2. TCRdb carries no J gene annotation; the J gene was assigned here by matching the DNA with germline. The CDR3 loop spans 11 amino acids. The germline CDR1 and CDR2 sequences are EGSTGY and YDSYTSSV. CDR3 loop: CATWGGRQKLF. CDR3 DNA sequence: TGTGCCACCTGGGGTGGGCGTCAGAAACTCTTT.

This clone appeared a few times. The protein TCRdb lists belongs to a much larger clone and differs from this DNA's translation at residue 3, which points to a read error; the protein shown is made from the DNA. The gene calls are TRGV4 and TRGJ1 or TRGJ2. TCRdb records no J gene; here it was assigned by comparing the DNA to germline. The CDR3 extends over 15 amino acids. Per germline, CDR1 EGSTGY and CDR2 YDSYTSSV. CDR3 bases: TGTGCCGCCTGGGATGGGTCCAGGAGGTATTATAAGAAACTCTTT. Residues: CAAWDGSRRYYKKLF.

This clone was seen many times. TCRdb's entry gives the protein of a much larger clone, which mismatches this DNA's translation at residue 3, likely from a read error; the protein reported here is translated from the DNA. J is TRGJP and V is TRGV9. TCRdb leaves out the J gene; it was filled in here by matching the DNA to germline. The CDR3 loop spans 15 amino acids. CDR1 and CDR2 (germline): GITISATS, ISYDGTV (reference sequence). The CDR3 loop is CASWNSGLGKKIKVF. CDR3 nucleotides: TGTGCCTCGTGGAATAGTGGGTTGGGCAAAAAAATCAAGGTATTT.

The sample holds many counts of this clone. TCRdb pairs this DNA with a much larger clone's protein that differs at residue 4, likely a read error; the protein shown was translated from the DNA. The rearrangement uses TRGV9 and TRGJP. TCRdb does not report a J gene; here it was assigned by matching the DNA to germline references. This CDR3 spans 16 amino acids. Looked up from germline, CDR1 is GITISATS and CDR2 is ISYDGTV (reference sequence). CDR3 amino acids: CALRDRQELGKKIKVF. The CDR3 DNA reads as TGTGCCTTGCGGGACCGCCAAGAGTTGGGCAAAAAAATCAAGGTATTT.

Comment on this clone: A read error likely explains why the TCRdb protein, taken from a much larger clone, differs from this DNA's translation at residue 6; the protein shown is translated from the DNA. The chain links TRGV9 to TRGJ1 or TRGJ2. The J gene comes from matching the DNA to germline here; TCRdb lacks it. V trimming: 3 bases; J trimming: 3 bases; junction bases outside the gene matches: 5. The length of the CDR3 is 13 residues. In germline, CDR1 is GITISATS, CDR2 ISYDGTV (reference sequence). The CDR3 DNA follows: TGTGCCTTGTGGGAGAGTGGTTATTATAAGAAACTCTTT. Its translation is CALWESGYYKKLF.

A few counts support this clone. The TCRdb protein, from a much larger clone, departs from this DNA's translation at residue 9, likely by read error; the protein shown derives from the DNA. The chain is built from TRGV8 and TRGJ1 or TRGJ2. TCRdb offers no J gene call, so here the DNA was matched to germline to obtain one. This CDR3 is built from 12 residues. Germline loops: CDR1 VENAVY, CDR2 YDSYNSRV. CDR3 region: CATWDSRYEKLF. The CDR3 DNA reads TGTGCCACCTGGGATAGTCGTTATGAGAAACTCTTT.

This clone was seen ten or more times. The protein that TCRdb holds for this DNA derives from a much larger clone and differs from the translated DNA at residue 7, which likely indicates a read error; the protein shown here is translated from the DNA. The chain combines TRGV3 with TRGJ1 or TRGJ2. The J segment lost 4 bases and the V segment lost 2 bases, leaving 5 bases of the junction unmatched. Germline-derived CDR1 and CDR2 are VTNTFY and YDVSTARD (reference sequence). There are 13 residues in the CDR3. Here the CDR3 DNA reads TGTGCCACCTGGGACACCAAGTATTATAAGAAACTCTTT. Translating gives CATWDTKYYKKLF.

This clone was seen a few times. With only one base between it and a far larger clone, this is likely a read error. Within the sample, other DNA sequences also encode this same CDR3. The chain employs TRGV2 and TRGJP1. This CDR3 is built from 12 residues. Germline lookup yields CDR1 EGSNGY and CDR2 YDSYNSKV. DNA of the CDR3: TGTGCCACCTGGTCCACCGGTTGGTTCAAGATATTT. Translation: CATWSTGWFKIF.

This clone was detected many times. A far larger clone differs by one base, so this is likely a read error. The same CDR3 is also encoded by other DNA sequences in this sample. The genes are TRGV9 and TRGJP. The J gene, absent from TCRdb, was called here by matching the DNA to germline. The CDR3 spans 16 residues. Germline lookup yields CDR1 GITISATS and CDR2 ISYDGTV (reference sequence). CDR3 region: CALWDQQELGKKIKVF. For the CDR3, the DNA is TGTGCCTTGTGGGACCAGCAAGAGTTAGGCAAAAAAATCAAGGTATTT.

By frequency in the sample, this clone is medium-sized (0.01 to 0.1%). The chain recombines TRGV4 with TRGJ1 or TRGJ2. V shed 3 bases, J shed 3 bases, and the junction held 5 bases outside the gene matches. CDR1 is EGSTGY, CDR2 YDSYTSSV, per germline. The CDR3 totals 13 residues. For the CDR3, the DNA is TGTGCCACCTGGGATAGAGGTTATTATAAGAAACTCTTT. Translation gives CATWDRGYYKKLF.

Notes on this clone: The translation of this DNA and the TCRdb protein of a much larger clone differ at residue 3, probably owing to a read error; the protein shown here is translated from the DNA. This sequence joins TRGV4 and TRGJ1 or TRGJ2. This CDR3 has 15 amino acids. The germline gives CDR1 EGSTGY, CDR2 YDSYTSSV. The CDR3 region has the DNA TGTGCCGCCTGGGATGGCACCCCCTGTACCTATAAGAAACTCTTT. This codes for CAAWDGTPCTYKKLF.

This clone was seen a few times. A read error likely explains this, since a far larger clone differs by one base. The same CDR3 also results from other DNA sequences found in this sample. The chain carries TRGV4 and TRGJ1 or TRGJ2. TCRdb lists no J gene, so it was determined here by aligning the DNA to germline. Germline V CDR1 and CDR2: EGSTGY, YDSYTSSV. V was clipped by 0 bases and J by 1 base; unmatched bases: 9. The CDR3 covers 16 residues. The CDR3 loop is CATWDGFPLNYYKKLF. The CDR3 nucleotides are TGTGCCACCTGGGATGGGTTCCCTCTTAATTATTATAAGAAACTCTTT.

This clone has at least ten counts. The rearrangement joins TRGV5 to TRGJP1. This CDR3 spans 16 amino acids. Losses at the gene ends were 0 bases for V and 2 bases for J; bases not matched to a gene: 6. Germline V gene sequence: CDR1 VINAFY, CDR2 YDVSNSKD. This CDR3 is CATWDRQWTTGWFKIF. DNA for the CDR3: TGTGCCACCTGGGACAGGCAGTGGACCACTGGTTGGTTCAAGATATTT.

As for this clone: TCRdb's entry gives the protein of a much larger clone, which mismatches this DNA's translation at residue 7, likely from a read error; the protein reported here is translated from the DNA. V usage is TRGV8 and J usage is TRGJ1 or TRGJ2. This CDR3 has 11 residues. Germline CDR1 is VENAVY and CDR2 is YDSYNSRV. Germline trimming cut 4 bases from V and 16 bases from J; bases unmatched to any gene: 13. The DNA for the CDR3 is TGTGCCACCTGGGACGGCCAATGGAAGCTCTTT. Its protein product is CATWDGQWKLF.

In its sample, this clone was seen many times. TCRdb's protein, taken from a much larger clone, differs from this DNA's translation at residue 6, likely owing to a read error; the protein displayed comes from the DNA. The chain couples TRGV9 to TRGJ1 or TRGJ2. Germline values: CDR1 GITISATS, CDR2 ISYDGTV (reference sequence). Trimming cost V 2 bases and J 13 bases; bases outside gene matches: 11. The CDR3 contains 12 residues. CDR3 nucleotide sequence: TGTGCCTTGTGGGAGGACCCTATAGGAAAACTCTTT. It codes for CALWEDPIGKLF.

This clone was seen at least ten times. The translation of this DNA and the TCRdb protein of a much larger clone differ at residue 3, probably owing to a read error; the protein shown here is translated from the DNA. CDR3 amino acids: CAAWDRATKLF. The CDR3 nucleotides are TGTGCCGCCTGGGACCGAGCGACGAAACTCTTT. The chain uses TRGV5 and TRGJ1 or TRGJ2. This CDR3 is built from 11 residues. Per the germline V gene, CDR1 is VINAFY and CDR2 is YDVSNSKD.